The rows below give T cell receptor beta chains drawn from one sample of a study of T cells in Graves' hyperthyroidism and ophthalmopathy. Each CDR3 protein is one row after TCRdb ran MiXCR on the multiplex PCR reads. The sample yields 650,000 to 850,000 distinct CDR3 sequences, about 19% seen once. Material for sequencing was blood. These receptors were collected from a woman aged 45-65 years with Graves' hyperthyroidism that later progressed to Graves' ophthalmopathy. The CDR3 runs from the conserved cysteine through the conserved F or W. A D gene is named only where the DNA matches it firmly. The size of a clone is reported for some rows only, either as once, few or many, or as a class for expanded clones.

few,TRBV6-1,.,TRBJ2-1,13,CASSYPGHNEQFF,TGTGCCAGCAGTTACCCCGGCCACAATGAGCAGTTCTTC
.,TRBV5-4,.,TRBJ1-2,15,CASRPGPPEGYGYTF,TGTGCCAGCAGACCCGGACCCCCAGAGGGCTATGGCTACACCTTC
few,TRBV19,TRBD2,TRBJ2-3,15,CASTRLAGASDTQYF,TGTGCCAGTACCCGGCTAGCGGGGGCCTCAGATACGCAGTATTTT
.,TRBV9,.,TRBJ1-3,15,CASSATTSSGNTIYF,TGTGCCAGCAGCGCCACAACGAGCTCTGGAAACACCATATATTTT
many,TRBV11-2,TRBD1,TRBJ1-1,15,CASSLRTGTSTEAFF,TGTGCCAGCAGCTTACGGACAGGGACTAGTACGGAAGCTTTCTTT
many,TRBV20-1,.,TRBJ1-2,13,CSASSGRTYGYTF,TGCAGTGCTAGTTCTGGCAGGACATATGGCTACACCTTC
many,TRBV11-3,.,TRBJ2-1,13,CASSLGWGNEQFF,TGTGCCAGCAGCTTAGGTTGGGGGAATGAGCAGTTCTTC
few,TRBV20-1,.,TRBJ1-4,13,CSAMGVPNEKLFF,TGCAGTGCTATGGGGGTCCCTAATGAAAAACTGTTTTTT
few,TRBV7-9,.,TRBJ1-6,15,CASSLEGRGSSPLHF,TGTGCCAGCAGCTTAGAGGGCCGGGGAAGTTCACCCCTCCACTTT
many,TRBV20-1,.,TRBJ2-3,15,CSASPLGLDTDTQYF,TGCAGTGCTAGTCCCCTGGGACTGGATACAGATACGCAGTATTTT
many,TRBV11-2,.,TRBJ2-7,14,CASSLVFRSYEQYF,TGTGCCAGCAGCTTAGTTTTCAGATCCTACGAGCAGTACTTC
many,TRBV12-3/TRBV12-4,.,TRBJ2-2,13,CASSIRVNGELFF,TGTGCCAGCAGTATCAGGGTTAACGGGGAGCTGTTTTTT
few,TRBV30,TRBD2,TRBJ2-2,19,CAWRPLGTASGGLPGELFF,TGTGCCTGGAGACCCTTAGGCACCGCTAGCGGGGGGTTGCCCGGGGAGCTGTTTTTT
few,TRBV9,.,TRBJ2-7,13,CASTRDESYEQYF,TGTGCCAGCACTCGGGACGAAAGCTACGAGCAGTACTTC
few,TRBV24-1,TRBD2,TRBJ2-3,15,CATSDPSGGPDTQYF,TGTGCCACCAGTGATCCTAGCGGGGGCCCAGATACGCAGTATTTT
many,TRBV2,.,TRBJ2-5,10,CASSDETQYF,TGTGCCAGCAGCGACGAGACCCAGTACTTC
many,TRBV7-8,TRBD2,TRBJ2-5,15,CASSLSGGLQETQYF,TGTGCCAGCAGCCTTAGCGGGGGGCTCCAAGAGACCCAGTACTTC
.,TRBV10-3,.,TRBJ1-5,17,CAILAVRLEYGNQPQHF,TGTGCCATTCTAGCGGTCAGGCTAGAATACGGCAATCAGCCCCAGCATTTT
.,TRBV19,.,TRBJ1-2,16,CASSNGPNLGGNGYTF,TGTGCCAGTAGTAATGGACCCAACTTAGGCGGGAATGGCTACACCTTC
.,TRBV27,.,TRBJ2-2,15,CASKGGTPNTGELFF,TGTGCCAGCAAGGGAGGGACACCGAACACCGGGGAGCTGTTTTTT
few,TRBV15,.,TRBJ2-5,13,CATSRLYQETQYF,TGTGCCACCAGCAGACTGTACCAAGAGACCCAGTACTTC
.,TRBV12-3/TRBV12-4,TRBD1,TRBJ1-2,15,CASSQGPQGDYGYTF,TGTGCCAGCAGCCAAGGACCCCAGGGGGACTATGGCTACACCTTC
.,TRBV30,.,TRBJ2-2,15,CAWKGEGLNTGELFF,TGTGCCTGGAAGGGGGAGGGGCTGAACACCGGGGAGCTGTTTTTT
many,TRBV27,TRBD2,TRBJ2-3,14,CASGPAGNTDTQYF,TGTGCCTCAGGGCCAGCGGGGAACACAGATACGCAGTATTTT
many,TRBV5-1,.,TRBJ1-2,16,CASSLGWDADVYGYTF,TGCGCCAGCAGCTTGGGTTGGGACGCGGATGTCTATGGCTACACCTTC
few,TRBV4-2,TRBD2,TRBJ2-3,15,CASKPSGGSVDTQYF,TGTGCCAGCAAGCCTAGCGGGGGGTCGGTAGATACGCAGTATTTT
few,TRBV4-1,TRBD1,TRBJ2-7,19,CASSQDYSGTGDISYEQYF,TGCGCCAGCAGCCAAGATTACTCCGGGACAGGGGACATCTCCTACGAGCAGTACTTC
once,TRBV6-1,TRBD1,TRBJ1-6,14,CASRTGSSSSPLHF,TGTGCCAGCAGGACAGGGTCGTCATCTTCACCCCTCCACTTT
many,TRBV5-1,TRBD2,TRBJ2-1,19,CASSLVSSGGRSSYNEQFF,TGCGCCAGCAGCTTGGTGTCTAGCGGGGGGCGGAGCTCCTACAATGAGCAGTTCTTC
many,TRBV20-1,TRBD1,TRBJ2-3,16,CSATKGQGTITDTQYF,TGCAGTGCTACGAAAGGACAGGGCACTATTACAGATACGCAGTATTTT